The 21 T cell receptor beta chains reported below all come from one sample, sequenced in a study of vaccination effects on CD4 cells after COVID-19. What these receptors recognize is not known. Assay used: immunoSEQ multiplex PCR; TCRdb lists only in-frame clones, some missing. Of 50,000 or so clones in the sample, approximately 75% were seen once. Before sequencing, viral peptide pools were used by the ViraFEST assay to expand antigen-specific CD4+ T cells. After less than 11 days in culture, the CD4+ T cells were isolated. Vaccine recipients, nucleocapsid antibody negative, had no prior SARS-CoV-2 infection. The sample in question was CD4+ T cells from PBMCs cultured with HCoV-OC43 spike peptides, obtained before COVID-19 vaccination. Specified subset: HCoV-OC43 spike overlapping peptide pool stimulation. Receptor source: a human donor who received a COVID-19 vaccine.

This clone is a singleton in its sample. V gene TRBV27 combines with J gene TRBJ2-5; D is possibly TRBD1 (5 bases). In germline, CDR1 is MNHEY, CDR2 SMNVEV (reference sequence). This CDR3 contains 17 residues. The V and J ends lost 7 bases and 2 bases respectively, with 23 bases between them. CDR3 sequence (DNA): TGTGCCAGCACCCTGCCAGGGCGGTCGAGTTGGCAAGAGACCCAGTACTTC. Translation gives CASTLPGRSSWQETQYF.

The chain employs TRBV4-2 and TRBJ2-3; 9 bases agree with TRBD2. Germline assignment: CDR1 LGHNA and CDR2 YNFKEQ. The V and J ends lost 0 bases and 9 bases, in that order; junction bases with no gene match: 13. The CDR3 length is 17 residues. The CDR3 here is CASSQEGLAGPQSTQYF. DNA of the CDR3: TGTGCCAGCAGCCAAGAGGGACTAGCAGGGCCCCAGAGCACGCAGTATTTT.

This sequence joins TRBV10-3 and TRBJ1-5; 8 nucleotides line up with TRBD1. Germline CDR1 is ENHRY and CDR2 is SYGVKD. The CDR3 has 16 amino acids. The J segment lost 5 bases and the V segment lost 0 bases, leaving 6 bases of the junction unmatched. The CDR3 loop is CAISESGQGYHQPQHF. Here the CDR3 DNA reads TGTGCCATCAGTGAGTCCGGACAGGGATACCATCAGCCCCAGCATTTT.

The chain recombines TRBV6-6 with TRBJ2-6; D unresolved. The CDR3 runs to 13 residues. Germline-derived CDR1 and CDR2 are MNHNY and SVGAGI (reference sequence). V shed 7 bases and J shed 4 bases, with 8 bases lying between them. Here the CDR3 reads CASTIAGANVLTF. CDR3 sequence (DNA): TGTGCCAGCACCATAGCCGGGGCCAACGTCCTGACTTTC.

This chain links TRBV19 with TRBJ1-1, with 7 bases aligning to TRBD1. This CDR3 has 14 residues. Germline CDR1 LNHDA, CDR2 SQIVND (reference sequence). J lost 5 bases, V lost 7 bases, and 10 bases had no gene match. CDR3 sequence: CASMRGPGKTEAFF. The CDR3 coding sequence is TGTGCCAGTATGAGGGGGCCGGGAAAGACTGAAGCTTTCTTT.

There are a few counts of this clone. One end of the junction fails to match germline, which may point to a read error. J is TRBJ1-1 and V is TRBV3-1 (or the pseudogene TRBV3-2), with 12 bases fitting TRBD1. Germline CDR1 and CDR2: LGHDT and YNNKEL (reference sequence). The CDR3 sequence is 17 residues long. The CDR3 nucleotides read TGTGCCAGCATCCAATGGGGGACAGGGGGCCAGAACACTGAAGCTTTCTTT. Protein product: CASIQWGTGGQNTEAFF.

The chain recombines TRBV19 with TRBJ1-1, with D perhaps TRBD1 (5 bases). V dropped 6 bases and J dropped 0 bases, with 11 bases sitting between them. Germline V lookup: CDR1 LNHDA, CDR2 SQIVND (reference sequence). The CDR3 is made up of 14 amino acids. As DNA, the CDR3 is TGTGCCAGTAGCCTGCGAGGGGTGAACACTGAAGCTTTCTTT. It yields the protein CASSLRGVNTEAFF.

This chain uses TRBV24-1 with TRBJ2-7; D gene uncertain. V was trimmed by 0 bases and J by 1 base, leaving 9 bases between them. This CDR3 spans 15 amino acids. Germline V lookup: CDR1 KGHDR, CDR2 SFDVKD. The CDR3 DNA reads as TGTGCCACCAGTGATTTGACAGTCAATTCCTACGAGCAGTACGTC. Translating it yields CATSDLTVNSYEQYV.

This rearrangement joins TRBV24-1 to TRBJ2-2; D remains ambiguous. This CDR3 region has 15 residues. The V end was cut by 7 bases, the J end by 2 bases, with 13 bases between. Per the germline V gene, CDR1 is KGHDR and CDR2 is SFDVKD. CDR3 bases: TGTGCCACCAGCAGGAACAGACTCAACACCGGGGAGCTGTTTTTT. Amino acids: CATSRNRLNTGELFF.

The rearrangement joins TRBV18 to TRBJ2-3; D unresolved. The CDR3 is 14 residues long. Trimming stripped 2 bases from V and 2 bases from J, with 8 bases between. The V gene's germline CDR1 is KGHSH and CDR2 LQKENI. The CDR3 coding sequence is TGTGCCAGCTCACCATCACCGGACACAGATACGCAGTATTTT. Protein: CASSPSPDTDTQYF.

The chain combines TRBV6-5 with TRBJ2-1; D gene ambiguous. V lost 6 bases, J lost 5 bases, and 5 bases lay in between. CDR3 size: 11 residues. Germline assignment: CDR1 MNHEY and CDR2 SVGAGI. This CDR3 reads CASRSNNEQFF. The CDR3 DNA is TGTGCCAGCAGATCCAACAATGAGCAGTTCTTC.

This chain connects TRBV7-2 to TRBJ2-5; either TRBD1 or TRBD2 may fit D (5 bases each). CDR1 is SGHTA, CDR2 FQGNSA, per germline. The germline V and J ends were trimmed by 3 bases and 1 base, with 15 bases remaining between them. The CDR3 length is 16 residues. CDR3 region: CASSLEVWGSQETQYF. CDR3 coding DNA: TGTGCCAGCAGCTTGGAAGTCTGGGGGAGCCAAGAGACCCAGTACTTC.

The V call is TRBV7-9, the J call TRBJ1-1; tentative D call: TRBD1 (6 bases). Germline CDR1 reads SEHNR; CDR2 reads FQNEAQ (reference sequence). The CDR3 is 15 residues long. V was cut by 3 bases and J by 7 bases, with 18 bases left in between. Here the CDR3 reads CASSFGGGAQSEAFF. CDR3 DNA sequence: TGTGCCAGCAGCTTTGGGGGCGGGGCTCAGAGTGAAGCTTTCTTT.

The V gene is TRBV6-1, the J gene TRBJ2-7; D is ambiguous. Germline CDR1 reads MNHNS; CDR2 reads SASEGT. V was pared by 1 base and J by 7 bases, with 11 bases between. The CDR3 is 13 residues long. As DNA, the CDR3 is TGTGCCAGCAGTGAAGGTCCAGTCAGGGAGCAGTACGTC. It translates to CASSEGPVREQYV.

The sample holds one count of this clone. V is TRBV29-1 and J is TRBJ1-5; D is uncertain. The V and J ends lost 4 bases and 0 bases respectively, with 4 bases between them. CDR1 is SQVTM, CDR2 ANQGSEA, per germline. The CDR3 is made up of 12 amino acids. CDR3 DNA sequence: TGCAGCGTTGCACATAGCAATCAGCCCCAGCATTTT. It encodes CSVAHSNQPQHF.

This chain connects TRBV11-2 to TRBJ1-4; tentative D call: TRBD1 (6 bases). CDR3 length equals 15 residues. CDR1 is SGHAT and CDR2 is FQNNGV in the germline V gene. V gave up 4 bases and J gave up 13 bases, with 22 bases separating them. CDR3 loop: CASSSQGPALPGLFF. Here the CDR3 DNA reads TGTGCCAGCAGCTCACAGGGACCTGCCTTGCCAGGACTGTTTTTT. The full variable domain, in which reference TRBV11-2 and TRBJ1-4 provide the parts outside the CDR3, is EAGVAQSPRYKIIEKRQSVAFWCNPISGHATLYWYQQILGQGPKLLIQFQNNGVVDDSQLPKDRFSAERLKGVDSTLKIQPAKLEDSAVYLCASSSQGPALPGLFFGSGTQLSVL.

The genes are TRBV5-1 and TRBJ1-2, with D perhaps TRBD1 (5 bases). Germline-derived CDR1 and CDR2 are SGHRS and YFSETQ. Trimming removed 3 bases at V and 6 bases at J, with 21 bases between. The CDR3 runs 16 residues. The CDR3 loop reads CASSSGGVGRDDGYTF. CDR3 sequence (DNA): TGCGCCAGCAGCTCCGGGGGAGTGGGCAGGGACGATGGCTACACCTTC.

The chain uses TRBV10-2 and TRBJ2-3; 12 bases are shared with TRBD2. The CDR3 has 20 amino acids. From germline, CDR1 is WSHSY and CDR2 SAAADI. Trimming at V came to 4 bases and at J to 0 bases, leaving 14 bases not matched to a gene. The CDR3 sequence is CASSGRGSSGGVTSTDTQYF. CDR3 coding DNA: TGCGCCAGCAGTGGGAGGGGCTCTAGCGGGGGGGTCACTAGCACAGATACGCAGTATTTT.

The rearrangement joins TRBV29-1 to TRBJ1-2; D possibly corresponds to TRBD1 (6 bases). Trimming took 7 bases from V and 4 from J, leaving 16 bases between them. This CDR3 comprises 13 residues. Germline CDR1 reads SQVTM; CDR2 reads ANQGSEA. The CDR3 DNA reads TGCAGCGCCTCCTGGGGGCTCGGCTATGGCTACACCTTC. Its translation is CSASWGLGYGYTF.

The chain combines TRBV12-5 with TRBJ1-1, with a weak D call TRBD1 (5 bases). Germline CDR1 and CDR2: LGHNT and FRNRAP. The ends were cut back, 0 bases at V and 0 bases at J, with 11 bases in the middle. CDR3 size: 16 residues. The CDR3 region is CASGLVRGTLNTEAFF. CDR3 coding DNA: TGTGCTAGTGGTTTGGTACGCGGGACCCTGAACACTGAAGCTTTCTTT.

This clone was counted between two and nine times. V gene TRBV7-8 combines with J gene TRBJ1-2; 7 bases map to TRBD1. With 5 bases clipped from V and 6 bases from J, the junction kept 12 bases outside the gene matches. The CDR3 covers 15 residues. CDR1 is SGHVS, CDR2 FQNEAQ, per germline. The CDR3 sequence is CASSQTGTDVHGYTF. For the CDR3, the DNA is TGTGCCAGCAGCCAAACCGGGACAGATGTTCATGGCTACACCTTC.